These 17 T cell receptor beta chains were sequenced from one sample in a study of patients and donors after allogeneic stem cell transplantation (TCRdb year 2020). The library was obtained by RT-PCR. TCRdb records NextSeq 550 as the sequencer. TCRdb reanalyzed the raw reads on its own, using fastp at Q25 for trimming and MiXCR for clone calling, and kept in-frame beta chains. For every CDR3 protein sequence, its rows merge into one entry that carries the most common genes and DNA. A total of about 230,000 distinct CDR3 sequences appear in this sample, 13% to 15% of them only once. Roughly 11% of the sample lies in the top ten. Sequencing input: blood, either unsorted or a sorted T cell fraction (not recorded which). The source is a human donor who was either an allogeneic HSCT recipient or a stem cell or donor lymphocyte infusion donor (not recorded which). It is not recorded whose cells these are; they may come from a transplant donor.

This clonotype was seen only a few times. V is TRBV7-6 and J is TRBJ2-2; D tentatively reads TRBD1 or TRBD2 (5 bases each). This CDR3 is built from 15 residues. V shed 1 base and J shed 6 bases, with 12 bases lying between them. The V gene's germline CDR1 is SGHVS and CDR2 FNYEAQ. CDR3 sequence (DNA): TGTGCCAGCAGCTTAGGCCGTGGGGACGCCGGGGAGCTGTTTTTT. Encoded protein: CASSLGRGDAGELFF.

This clonotype was recorded a few times. The gene calls are TRBV30 and TRBJ1-5; D gene uncertain. V was clipped by 2 bases and J by 3 bases, with 8 bases between them. Germline lookup yields CDR1 GTSNPN and CDR2 SVGIG (reference sequence). CDR3 length equals 13 residues. CDR3 protein: CAWSQQNNQPQHF. In DNA form, the CDR3 reads TGTGCCTGGAGTCAACAGAACAATCAGCCCCAGCATTTT.

This clonotype has at least ten counts. CDR3 in amino acids: CSARDGREYQPQHF. CDR3 coding DNA: TGCAGTGCTAGAGATGGGCGGGAGTATCAGCCCCAGCATTTT. The genes are TRBV20-1 and TRBJ1-5; D is uncertain. V was trimmed by 0 bases and J by 5 bases, leaving 11 bases between them. The CDR3 spans 14 residues. Germline values: CDR1 DFQATT, CDR2 SNEGSKA (reference sequence).

The chain employs TRBV5-6 and TRBJ2-1, with 16 bases that match TRBD2. The CDR3 length is 18 residues. Per germline, CDR1 SGHDT and CDR2 YYEEEE. With 4 bases clipped from V and 7 bases from J, the junction kept 11 bases outside the gene matches. Here the CDR3 reads CASSLPGLAGGPQNEQFF. The CDR3 DNA sequence: TGTGCCAGCAGCCTTCCGGGACTAGCGGGGGGGCCCCAGAATGAGCAGTTCTTC.

The chain combines TRBV21-1 with TRBJ1-6. TRBV21-1 is a pseudogene. This CDR3 contains 13 residues. CDR3 in amino acids: CASRGDCNSPLHF. The DNA for the CDR3 is TGTGCCAGCCGGGGGGACTGTAATTCACCCCTCCACTTT.

The J gene is TRBJ1-2, the V gene TRBV5-1, with TRBD1 as a possible D gene (6 bases). Per germline, CDR1 SGHRS and CDR2 YFSETQ. V was pared by 4 bases and J by 4 bases, with 14 bases between. The CDR3 has 14 amino acids. In DNA form, the CDR3 reads TGCGCCAGCAGCACACCTGGACAGAGCTATGGCTACACCTTC. Protein product: CASSTPGQSYGYTF.

This clonotype was counted only a few times. The gene calls are TRBV7-3 and TRBJ2-2; 9 nucleotides line up with TRBD1. CDR1 and CDR2 from the germline V gene are SGHTA and FQGTGA. Trimming took 0 bases from V and 8 from J; bases not matched to a gene: 13. This CDR3 contains 18 residues. DNA for the CDR3: TGTGCCAGCAGCTTAACGAGATCCCCGGGACAGGGCGAGGGGGAGCTGTTTTTT. Translated, it gives CASSLTRSPGQGEGELFF.

This clonotype has more than one count but fewer than ten. The rearrangement links TRBV4-1 to TRBJ2-5; 8 nucleotides agree with TRBD1. Looked up from germline, CDR1 is MGHRA and CDR2 is YSYEKL. The ends lost 4 bases at V and 5 bases at J; junction bases unmatched: 6. CDR3 size: 14 residues. This chain's CDR3 is CASSLDRGRETQYF. The CDR3 coding sequence is TGCGCCAGCAGCCTAGACAGGGGACGGGAGACCCAGTACTTC.

The chain uses TRBV30 and TRBJ1-1; D perhaps matches TRBD1 (5 bases). The V and J ends lost 0 bases and 3 bases respectively, with 20 bases between them. The germline V gene encodes CDR1 GTSNPN and CDR2 SVGIG (reference sequence). The CDR3 has 17 residues. CDR3 sequence: CAWSVRATKGRDTEAFF. The DNA of the CDR3 is TGTGCCTGGAGTGTACGAGCTACGAAGGGGAGGGACACTGAAGCTTTCTTT.

Sample share makes this clonotype medium-sized. The rearrangement uses TRBV5-1 and TRBJ1-1, with D possibly matching TRBD1 (5 bases). This CDR3 region has 15 residues. V gave up 3 bases and J gave up 1 base, with 13 bases separating them. Germline V gene lookup returns CDR1 SGHRS and CDR2 YFSETQ. The CDR3 sequence: CASSSAGARNTEAFF. CDR3 sequence (DNA): TGCGCCAGCAGCTCGGCTGGGGCCAGGAACACTGAAGCTTTCTTT. Filled out from reference TRBV5-1 and TRBJ1-1, the complete variable domain reads KAGVTQTPRYLIKTRGQQVTLSCSPISGHRSVSWYQQTPGQGLQFLFEYFSETQRNKGNFPGRFSGRQFSNSRSEMNVSTLELGDSALYLCASSSAGARNTEAFFGQGTRLTVV.

The chain joins TRBV27 to TRBJ2-2; D perhaps matches TRBD1 (6 bases). The CDR3 runs to 15 residues. Germline values: CDR1 MNHEY, CDR2 SMNVEV (reference sequence). V dropped 6 bases and J dropped 0 bases, with 11 bases sitting between them. This CDR3 reads CASSRWTANTGELFF. The CDR3 region has the DNA TGTGCCAGCAGCCGATGGACAGCGAACACCGGGGAGCTGTTTTTT.

In its sample, this clonotype was seen many times. V is TRBV5-1 and J is TRBJ2-7; D is uncertain. V lost 4 bases, J lost 4 bases, and 15 bases lay in between. CDR1 SGHRS and CDR2 YFSETQ come from the germline V gene. The CDR3 loop spans 14 amino acids. The DNA for the CDR3 is TGCGCCAGCAGCACCGCCGAAAACTGGTACGAGCAGTACTTC. Its translation is CASSTAENWYEQYF. The full variable domain, rest sourced from reference TRBV5-1 and TRBJ2-7, is KAGVTQTPRYLIKTRGQQVTLSCSPISGHRSVSWYQQTPGQGLQFLFEYFSETQRNKGNFPGRFSGRQFSNSRSEMNVSTLELGDSALYLCASSTAENWYEQYFGPGTRLTVT.

CDR3 region: CSAREWLGGSYNEQFF. The CDR3, as DNA: TGCAGTGCTAGAGAGTGGTTGGGGGGCTCCTACAATGAGCAGTTCTTC. The chain carries TRBV20-1 and TRBJ2-1, with a weak D call TRBD2 (6 bases). Trimming removed 0 bases from V and 0 bases from J, with 12 bases in between. CDR1 DFQATT and CDR2 SNEGSKA come from the germline V gene (reference sequence). The CDR3 consists of 16 residues.

The sample holds many counts of this clonotype. This chain connects TRBV2 to TRBJ2-1, with 9 bases that match TRBD2. Germline V gene sequence: CDR1 SNHLY, CDR2 FYNNEI. The CDR3 runs to 12 residues. The trim removed 5 bases at V and 12 bases at J, leaving 5 bases unmatched. This CDR3 is CASSRRLAAQFF. DNA for the CDR3: TGTGCCAGCAGTAGAAGACTAGCGGCGCAGTTCTTC. The variable domain in full, with the rest retrieved from reference TRBV2 and TRBJ2-1, is EPEVTQTPSHQVTQMGQEVILRCVPISNHLYFYWYRQILGQKVEFLVSFYNNEISEKSEIFDDQFSVERPDGSNFTLKIRSTKLEDSAMYFCASSRRLAAQFFGPGTRLTVL.

This clonotype occurred a few times. V usage is TRBV11-2 and J usage is TRBJ1-2; D might be TRBD1 (5 bases). V was clipped by 3 bases and J by 7 bases, with 9 bases between them. The CDR3 contains 12 residues. Germline V gene data show CDR1 as SGHAT and CDR2 as FQNNGV. The CDR3 loop is CASSFKDTGYTF. CDR3 bases: TGTGCCAGCAGCTTCAAGGACACTGGCTACACCTTC.

At least ten counts were recorded for this clonotype. The rearrangement joins TRBV10-3 to TRBJ2-7; D possibly matches TRBD1 or TRBD2 (5 bases each). Germline CDR1 reads ENHRY; CDR2 reads SYGVKD. This CDR3 contains 13 residues. Trimming removed 10 bases from V and 3 bases from J, with 16 bases in between. CDR3 region: CATTAGTNYEQYF. The CDR3 region has the DNA TGTGCCACCACCGCCGGGACCAACTACGAGCAGTACTTC.

J is TRBJ2-6 and V is TRBV5-6, with D possibly matching TRBD2 (6 bases). The germline V and J ends were trimmed by 2 bases and 4 bases, with 28 bases remaining between them. The germline V gene has CDR1 SGHDT and CDR2 YYEEEE. The CDR3 has 21 residues. CDR3 DNA: TGTGCCAGCAGCTTAAGGCGGGACGACGGTTCCGCTTTGGAAGGGGCCAACGTCCTGACTTTC. This gives the protein CASSLRRDDGSALEGANVLTF. The complete variable domain, with remaining parts taken from reference TRBV5-6 and TRBJ2-6, reads DAGVTQSPTHLIKTRGQQVTLRCSPKSGHDTVSWYQQALGQGPQFIFQYYEEEERQRGNFPDRFSGHQFPNYSSELNVNALLLGDSALYLCASSLRRDDGSALEGANVLTFGAGSRLTVL.